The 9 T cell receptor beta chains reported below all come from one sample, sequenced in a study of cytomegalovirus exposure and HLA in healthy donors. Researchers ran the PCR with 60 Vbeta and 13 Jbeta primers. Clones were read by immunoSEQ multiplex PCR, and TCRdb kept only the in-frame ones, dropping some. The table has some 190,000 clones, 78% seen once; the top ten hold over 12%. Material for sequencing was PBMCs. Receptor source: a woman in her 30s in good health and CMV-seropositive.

The CDR3 nucleotides read TGTGCCAGCATGTGGGACATTGCCTCCTACGAGCAGTACTTC. Protein sequence: CASMWDIASYEQYF. The gene calls are TRBV6-6 and TRBJ2-5, with D tentatively TRBD1 (6 bases). The DNA end favors TRBJ2-7, so the J call may be wrong. CDR1 is MNHNY, CDR2 SVGAGI, per germline (reference sequence). This CDR3 contains 14 residues.

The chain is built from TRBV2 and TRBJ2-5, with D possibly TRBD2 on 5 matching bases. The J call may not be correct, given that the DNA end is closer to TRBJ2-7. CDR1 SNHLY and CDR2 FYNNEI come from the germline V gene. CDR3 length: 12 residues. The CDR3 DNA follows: TGTGCCAGCAGGCCGGGGAAATACGAGCAGTACTTC. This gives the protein CASRPGKYEQYF.

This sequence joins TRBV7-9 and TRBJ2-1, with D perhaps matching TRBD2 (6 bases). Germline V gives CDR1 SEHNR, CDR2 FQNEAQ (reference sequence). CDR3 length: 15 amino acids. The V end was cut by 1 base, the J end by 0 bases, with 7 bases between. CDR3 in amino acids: CASSLVGSSYNEQFF. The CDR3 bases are TGTGCCAGCAGCTTAGTCGGGAGCTCCTACAATGAGCAGTTCTTC.

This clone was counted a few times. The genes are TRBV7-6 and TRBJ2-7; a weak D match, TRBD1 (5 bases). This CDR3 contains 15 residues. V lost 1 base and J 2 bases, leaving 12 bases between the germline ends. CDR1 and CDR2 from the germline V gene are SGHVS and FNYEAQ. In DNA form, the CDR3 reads TGTGCCAGCAGCTTAGTCCAGGGTTATACCTACGAGCAGTACTTC. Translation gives CASSLVQGYTYEQYF.

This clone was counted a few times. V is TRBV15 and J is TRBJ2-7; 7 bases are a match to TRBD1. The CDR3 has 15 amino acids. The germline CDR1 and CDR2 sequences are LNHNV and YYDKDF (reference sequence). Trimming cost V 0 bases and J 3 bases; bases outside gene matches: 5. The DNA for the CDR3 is TGTGCCACCAGCAGAGATGAGGGACAGCTCTACGAGCAGTACTTC. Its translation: CATSRDEGQLYEQYF.

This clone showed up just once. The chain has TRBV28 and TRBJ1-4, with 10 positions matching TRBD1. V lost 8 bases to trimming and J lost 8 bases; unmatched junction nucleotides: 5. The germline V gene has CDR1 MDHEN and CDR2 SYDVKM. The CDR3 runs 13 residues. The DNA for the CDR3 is TGTGCCAGCGGGGGGACAGGGGAAGAAAAACTGTTTTTT. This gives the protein CASGGTGEEKLFF.

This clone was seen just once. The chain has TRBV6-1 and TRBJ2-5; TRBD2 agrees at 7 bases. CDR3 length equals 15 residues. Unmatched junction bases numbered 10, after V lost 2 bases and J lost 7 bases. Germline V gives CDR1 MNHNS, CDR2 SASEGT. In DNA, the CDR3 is TGTGCCAGCAGTGAATTTCGGGGGGTTCCGGGGACCCAGTACTTC. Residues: CASSEFRGVPGTQYF.

The CDR3 sequence: CASSREGQNTGELFF. Written as DNA, the CDR3 is TGTGCCAGCAGCCGCGAGGGACAGAACACCGGGGAGCTGTTTTTT. The chain links TRBV4-2 to TRBJ2-2, with D possibly TRBD1 on 6 matching bases. V lost 4 bases to trimming and J lost 1 base, with 10 bases between them. This CDR3 is 15 amino acids long. CDR1 is LGHNA and CDR2 is YNFKEQ in the germline V gene.

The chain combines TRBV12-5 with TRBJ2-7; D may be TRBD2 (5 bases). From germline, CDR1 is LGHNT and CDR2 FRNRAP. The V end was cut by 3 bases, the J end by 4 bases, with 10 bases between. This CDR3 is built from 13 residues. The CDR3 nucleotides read TGTGCTAGTGGTTTTACTAGTGTGTACGAGCAGTACTTC. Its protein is CASGFTSVYEQYF.